The entry below describes one TCR beta chain. As yet, its antigen is unknown. The CDR3 covers 14 residues. V was shortened by 3 bases and J by 3 bases, with 12 bases between the two germline ends. Germline V CDR1 and CDR2: SGHAT, FQNNGV. Sequencing was performed with immunoSEQ multiplex PCR; in TCRdb, only in-frame clones are kept and a portion is missing. The sample holds approximately 150,000 clones; roughly 90% are singletons and the top ten take less than 5.5%. The entry originates in a study of T cell responses to AZD1222 COVID-19 vaccine. Broader study findings: Spike was spanned by vaccine-associated CD4 TCRs, which were dominant at 160-218 and 743-854. Among AZD1222 vaccinees, only 5 to 7 were seropositive at baseline. Without day 14 samples, only post-peak T cell repertoires were studied. Clonal diversity was possibly underestimated, and white British individuals and females predominated among donors.

This sequence joins TRBV11-2 and TRBJ2-7, with TRBD2 as a possible D gene (6 bases). The starting material was peripheral blood, obtained on day 0 of AZD1222 vaccination. The receptor's source is an adult in good health. The CDR3 reads CASSFRLRGYEQYF. The DNA of the CDR3 is TGTGCCAGCAGCTTCAGGTTGCGGGGCTACGAGCAGTACTTC.